This TCR beta chain was captured by sequencing in a study of blood T cell repertoires in COVID-19. Looking at the study overall: Spain, Italy and the United States supplied samples that represented acute and convalescent COVID-19.

Enrollees, about 18 to 90 years old, lived in 24 US areas. The germline V gene has CDR1 KGHSH and CDR2 LQKENI. The CDR3 consists of 13 residues. V dropped 3 bases and J dropped 6 bases, with 11 bases sitting between them. Assay: immunoSEQ multiplex PCR; the TCRdb copy retains only in-frame clones and omits some. This sample has over 350,000 clones, with 70% to 90% found just once. The sequenced material came from PBMCs or T cells enriched from blood (not recorded which). This chain connects TRBV18 to TRBJ1-2; maybe TRBD1 (6 bases). The receptor was derived from a woman in her late teens or twenties who had recovered from COVID-19. The CDR3 DNA reads TGTGCCAGCTCACCCGGGACAACAAATGGCTACACCTTC. Amino acid sequence: CASSPGTTNGYTF.